The 27 T cell receptor beta chains below were found in one sample sequenced in a study of vaccination and CD4 T cells after COVID-19 (dated by TCRdb to the early 2020s). Libraries were constructed by PCR. TCRdb shows the sequencer as Illumina iSeq 100. DNA from cultured CD4+ T cells was subjected to TCR sequencing with the Oncomine TCR Beta short-read assay at the Johns Hopkins FTIC core. TCRdb trimmed the raw reads at Q25, called clones with MiXCR and kept productive beta chains. Duplicate CDR3 protein sequences are folded into a single record with the most common DNA and genes. In all, the sample holds about 11,000 distinct CDR3 sequences, and about 26% of those were seen once. The top ten hold approximately 25% of the sample. No antigen has been identified for these receptors. The treatment or condition label corresponds to: approximately 11-day PBMC culture with coronavirus spike peptide pools or control peptides (ViraFEST assay).

The starting material was CD4+ T cells from blood, cultured in vitro, obtained after SARS-CoV-2 vaccination. Source of these receptors: a human donor who had recovered from COVID-19.

This clonotype was seen a few times. This chain links TRBV6-2 or TRBV6-3 with TRBJ2-7; possible D gene TRBD2, 5 bases. CDR1 is MNHEY and CDR2 is SVGEGT in the germline V gene. Trimming cost V 6 bases and J 0 bases, with 15 bases left between them. CDR3 length equals 15 residues. The DNA for the CDR3 is TGTGCCAGCAGAGCCAGAGTGGCGGGCTCCTACGAGCAGTACTTC. This sequence encodes CASRARVAGSYEQYF.

This clonotype is classed as medium-sized. The chain joins TRBV6-1 to TRBJ1-2; 8 bases are a match to TRBD1. Germline CDR1 MNHNS, CDR2 SASEGT. This CDR3 contains 16 residues. V lost 4 bases to trimming and J lost 4 bases; unmatched junction nucleotides: 11. CDR3 sequence (DNA): TGTGCCAGCAGTGCTTCGGGACAGGCCTTTTTCTATGGCTACACCTTC. Its translation is CASSASGQAFFYGYTF.

The CDR3 protein is CASIPFRVSTEAFF. DNA of the CDR3: TGTGCCAGCATCCCCTTCAGGGTTAGCACTGAAGCTTTCTTT. This sequence joins TRBV6-1 and TRBJ1-1; the D gene is possibly TRBD1 (5 bases). The germline V and J ends were trimmed by 7 bases and 4 bases, with 16 bases remaining between them. The CDR3 spans 14 residues. CDR1 is MNHNS, CDR2 SASEGT, per germline.

V gene TRBV19 combines with J gene TRBJ1-2; maybe TRBD1 (5 bases). CDR1 LNHDA and CDR2 SQIVND come from the germline V gene (reference sequence). This CDR3 spans 15 amino acids. Between the trimmed V and J ends, which lost 1 base and 2 bases, there was a span of 11 bases. CDR3 residues: CASSIGQNNNYGYTF. Here the CDR3 DNA reads TGTGCCAGTAGTATAGGACAGAATAACAACTATGGCTACACCTTC. The variable domain in full, with the rest retrieved from reference TRBV19 and TRBJ1-2, is DGGITQSPKYLFRKEGQNVTLSCEQNLNHDAMYWYRQDPGQGLRLIYYSQIVNDFQKGDIAEGYSVSREKKESFPLTVTSAQKNPTAFYLCASSIGQNNNYGYTFGSGTRLTVV.

The sample holds a few counts of this clonotype. The chain combines TRBV20-1 with TRBJ2-1, with 7 bases that match TRBD1. Germline lookup yields CDR1 DFQATT and CDR2 SNEGSKA (reference sequence). The CDR3 runs 15 residues. Trimming took 2 bases from V and 3 from J; bases not matched to a gene: 7. This CDR3 is CSARPSQGNYNEQFF. The CDR3 coding sequence is TGCAGTGCTAGACCCTCACAGGGGAACTACAATGAGCAGTTCTTC.

This clonotype has more than one count but fewer than ten. V and J are TRBV7-6 and TRBJ2-1, with TRBD1 identical over 8 bases. J gave up 9 bases and V 4 bases, and 5 bases lay outside the gene matches. The CDR3 is 13 residues long. Germline V gene sequence: CDR1 SGHVS, CDR2 FNYEAQ. The CDR3 DNA is TGTGCCAGCAGCTCGGACAGGGTGGGTGAGCAGTTCTTC. Residues: CASSSDRVGEQFF.

This clonotype has a handful of counts. CDR3 protein: CATKSATGELFF. CDR3 nucleotides: TGTGCCACCAAGTCGGCCACCGGGGAGCTGTTTTTT. The chain couples TRBV24-1 to TRBJ2-2; D remains ambiguous. The CDR3 spans 12 residues. Trimming left V 8 bases short and J 4 bases short, with 7 bases between. Germline values: CDR1 KGHDR, CDR2 SFDVKD.

CDR3 sequence reads: CASSIDEGGETQYF. The CDR3, as DNA: TGTGCCAGTAGTATAGATGAGGGTGGGGAGACCCAGTACTTC. This chain joins TRBV19 and TRBJ2-5, with D possibly TRBD2 on 5 matching bases. The germline CDR1 and CDR2 sequences are LNHDA and SQIVND (reference sequence). V was clipped by 0 bases and J by 5 bases, with 10 bases between them. The CDR3 has 14 residues.

The chain couples TRBV7-9 to TRBJ1-1; D is undetermined. Trimming stripped 5 bases from V and 4 bases from J, with 8 bases between. Looked up from germline, CDR1 is SEHNR and CDR2 is FQNEAQ (reference sequence). CDR3 size: 12 residues. The CDR3 DNA sequence: TGTGCCAGCAGCGCCAGGAGCACTGAAGCTTTCTTT. The encoded protein is CASSARSTEAFF.

Comment on this clonotype: One end of the junction varies from germline; a read error may be responsible. The V call is TRBV11-3, the J call TRBJ1-5; D perhaps matches TRBD1 (5 bases). Germline assignment: CDR1 SGHNT and CDR2 YENEEA. The CDR3 is made up of 13 amino acids. The CDR3 spells CASSSRGHQSQHF. The CDR3 DNA sequence: TGTGCCAGCAGCTCTAGGGGTCATCAGTCCCAGCATTTT.

By share, this clonotype counts as medium-sized (0.01 to 0.1%). The rearrangement joins TRBV28 to TRBJ1-5; a possible D gene is TRBD1 (5 bases). V was clipped by 2 bases and J by 3 bases, with 8 bases between them. The germline V gene encodes CDR1 MDHEN and CDR2 SYDVKM. The CDR3 sequence is 14 residues long. The CDR3 protein is CASSLRGTNQPQHF. For the CDR3, the DNA is TGTGCCAGCAGTTTACGGGGGACCAATCAGCCCCAGCATTTT.

This clonotype has just a few counts. The V gene is TRBV7-3, the J gene TRBJ2-1; the D call may be TRBD1 or TRBD2 (5 bases each). Germline CDR1 SGHTA, CDR2 FQGTGA. The CDR3 has 14 residues. Trimming left V 2 bases short and J 6 bases short, with 11 bases between. CDR3 in amino acids: CASSLFGGSNEQFF. The DNA of the CDR3 is TGTGCCAGCAGCTTATTTGGGGGTAGCAATGAGCAGTTCTTC.

The V gene is TRBV7-3, the J gene TRBJ2-3; no definite D call. Germline CDR1 is SGHTA and CDR2 is FQGTGA. This CDR3 comprises 16 residues. The V end was cut by 4 bases, the J end by 3 bases, with 17 bases between. The CDR3: CASSSGRALSTDTQYF. The DNA of the CDR3 is TGTGCCAGCAGCTCCGGTCGAGCCCTATCTACAGATACGCAGTATTTT. Full variable domain (missing parts from reference TRBV7-3 and TRBJ2-3): GAGVSQTPSNKVTEKGKYVELRCDPISGHTALYWYRQSLGQGPEFLIYFQGTGAADDSGLPNDRFFAVRPEGSVSTLKIQRTERGDSAVYLCASSSGRALSTDTQYFGPGTRLTVL.

This rearrangement joins TRBV18 to TRBJ2-7; the match to TRBD2 covers 13 bases. Germline V gives CDR1 KGHSH, CDR2 LQKENI. CDR3 size: 15 residues. With 3 bases clipped from V and 3 bases from J, the junction kept 2 bases outside the gene matches. CDR3 protein: CASSPGLAGLYEQYF. The CDR3 region has the DNA TGTGCCAGCTCACCGGGACTAGCGGGACTCTACGAGCAGTACTTC.

This clonotype qualifies as medium-sized. This chain links TRBV7-2 with TRBJ2-5; unclear D gene. This CDR3 comprises 15 residues. V was cut by 5 bases and J by 2 bases, with 15 bases left in between. Germline-derived CDR1 and CDR2 are SGHTA and FQGNSA. The DNA for the CDR3 is TGTGCCAGCAGCACCAGTCTTCCCAGGCAAGAGACCCAGTACTTC. It specifies CASSTSLPRQETQYF.

J is TRBJ2-7 and V is TRBV7-9, with 10 nucleotides matching TRBD1. The V segment lost 3 bases and the J segment 6 bases; nucleotides outside the gene matches: 2. The CDR3 is 13 residues long. Germline CDR1 and CDR2: SEHNR and FQNEAQ (reference sequence). Written as DNA, the CDR3 is TGTGCCAGCAGCTTTGGACAGGGGGGCGAGCAGTACTTC. Residues: CASSFGQGGEQYF.

The chain couples TRBV18 to TRBJ1-6; the D is unclear. The CDR3 contains 15 residues. V was cut by 2 bases and J by 9 bases, with 14 bases left in between. Germline values: CDR1 KGHSH, CDR2 LQKENI. CDR3 amino acids: CASSPKRGLSSPLHF. In DNA form, the CDR3 reads TGTGCCAGCTCACCAAAACGAGGGCTTAGTTCACCCCTCCACTTT.

This chain connects TRBV24-1 to TRBJ2-3; 11 bases are shared with TRBD1. CDR3 length: 16 amino acids. Germline V lookup: CDR1 KGHDR, CDR2 SFDVKD. The J segment lost 4 bases and the V segment lost 4 bases, leaving 6 bases of the junction unmatched. The CDR3 sequence: CATSELGQGASDTQYF. In DNA, the CDR3 is TGTGCCACCAGTGAACTCGGACAGGGGGCCTCAGATACGCAGTATTTT.

This clonotype was picked up a small number of times. The chain employs TRBV7-2 and TRBJ2-3; 9 positions match TRBD1. Trimming cost V 7 bases and J 8 bases; bases outside gene matches: 10. The CDR3 sequence is 14 residues long. Germline CDR1 is SGHTA and CDR2 is FQGNSA. CDR3 protein: CASIRRQGEGTQYF. The CDR3 DNA is TGTGCCAGCATCCGAAGACAGGGGGAAGGTACGCAGTATTTT.

The rearrangement uses TRBV6-1 and TRBJ2-3; tentative D call: TRBD2 (6 bases). This CDR3 is built from 14 residues. The V and J ends lost 6 bases and 0 bases respectively, with 10 bases between them. Germline values: CDR1 MNHNS, CDR2 SASEGT. The CDR3 nucleotides are TGTGCCAGCAGATTGGGGGGAAGCACAGATACGCAGTATTTT. Its protein product is CASRLGGSTDTQYF.

The rearrangement joins TRBV2 to TRBJ2-7; 7 positions match TRBD2. V lost 7 bases to trimming and J lost 7 bases; unmatched junction nucleotides: 10. The CDR3 is 13 residues long. Germline loops: CDR1 SNHLY, CDR2 FYNNEI. Written as DNA, the CDR3 is TGTGCCAGCATAACAATCCTCGGGGGGGAGCAGTACTTC. Residues: CASITILGGEQYF.

The chain carries TRBV20-1 and TRBJ2-3; D may match TRBD1 or TRBD2 (5 bases each). The ends were cut back, 6 bases at V and 4 bases at J, with 14 bases in the middle. Germline V gene data show CDR1 as DFQATT and CDR2 as SNEGSKA (reference sequence). The CDR3 spans 13 residues. The DNA of the CDR3 is TGCAGTGCCCTGGGGGTGTCGGCAGATACGCAGTATTTT. It specifies CSALGVSADTQYF.

The chain links TRBV7-8 to TRBJ2-3; D possibly matches TRBD1 or TRBD2 (6 bases each). Germline lookup yields CDR1 SGHVS and CDR2 FQNEAQ. CDR3 size: 18 residues. V shed 5 bases and J shed 0 bases, with 21 bases lying between them. The CDR3 protein is CASSLRPTGGSSTDTQYF. The CDR3 nucleotides are TGTGCCAGCAGCCTCCGTCCAACCGGGGGCTCTAGCACAGATACGCAGTATTTT.

The chain carries TRBV11-3 and TRBJ1-6; TRBD1 aligns across 8 bases. The CDR3 length is 15 residues. Germline loops: CDR1 SGHNT, CDR2 YENEEA. The V segment lost 1 base and the J segment 9 bases; nucleotides outside the gene matches: 5. CDR3 region: CASSLADRESSPLHF. Here the CDR3 DNA reads TGTGCCAGCAGCTTAGCGGACAGGGAGAGTTCACCCCTCCACTTT.

This clonotype has a handful of counts. The V call is TRBV7-2, the J call TRBJ2-3; D not resolved. The CDR3 runs 13 residues. The germline V and J ends were trimmed by 3 bases and 5 bases, with 9 bases remaining between them. Germline CDR1 is SGHTA and CDR2 is FQGNSA. The CDR3 bases are TGTGCCAGCAGCTTCCATCAAGAAGATACGCAGTATTTT. Translating it yields CASSFHQEDTQYF.

This clonotype rates as medium-sized. This chain uses TRBV28 with TRBJ2-7; D remains ambiguous. CDR3 length equals 12 residues. Germline V lookup: CDR1 MDHEN, CDR2 SYDVKM. The V gene lost 6 bases and the J gene lost 2 bases, with 8 bases spanning the gap. The CDR3 DNA is TGTGCCAGCAGGCGTCCAGCCTACGAGCAGTACTTC. It translates to CASRRPAYEQYF. The full variable domain, with the rest looked up from reference TRBV28 and TRBJ2-7, is DVKVTQSSRYLVKRTGEKVFLECVQDMDHENMFWYRQDPGLGLRLIYFSYDVKMKEKGDIPEGYSVSREKKERFSLILESASTNQTSMYLCASRRPAYEQYFGPGTRLTVT.

By frequency in the sample, this clonotype is medium-sized. DNA for the CDR3: TGTGCCAGCAGTTACCCAGGGATATCTGGAAACACCATATATTTT. It encodes CASSYPGISGNTIYF. The chain combines TRBV6-5 with TRBJ1-3, with a possible D match to TRBD1 (5 bases). Germline V gene data show CDR1 as MNHEY and CDR2 as SVGAGI. The CDR3 spans 15 residues. Trimming left V 2 bases short and J 1 base short, with 9 bases between.